Presented here are 15 T cell receptor beta chains from one specimen sequenced in a study of blood T cell repertoires in COVID-19. The assay was immunoSEQ multiplex PCR, and TCRdb's table has in-frame clones only and misses some. The sample consists of about 160,000 clones, 65% to 90% of them appearing once. Sequenced: peripheral blood. Every receptor here comes from a man between 65 and 79 years old with acute or convalescent COVID-19.

The V and J genes are TRBV28 and TRBJ2-7, with unresolved D. V gave up 3 bases and J gave up 5 bases, with 17 bases separating them. This CDR3 region has 15 residues. CDR1 and CDR2 (germline): MDHEN, SYDVKM. The CDR3 reads CASSLLGSGSDEQYF. The CDR3 bases are TGTGCCAGCAGTTTGTTGGGCTCCGGATCGGACGAGCAGTACTTC.

The chain combines TRBV10-3 with TRBJ1-1; tentative D call: TRBD1 (5 bases). This CDR3 contains 13 residues. V shed 8 bases and J shed 5 bases, with 15 bases lying between them. CDR1 and CDR2 from the germline V gene are ENHRY and SYGVKD. CDR3 region: CAIGGVLSTEAFF. DNA for the CDR3: TGTGCCATCGGGGGGGTGTTAAGTACTGAAGCTTTCTTT.

The chain is built from TRBV3-1 (or the pseudogene TRBV3-2) and TRBJ2-3; D is perhaps TRBD2 (6 bases). V was shortened by 1 base and J by 6 bases, with 11 bases between the two germline ends. The CDR3 consists of 14 residues. Germline V gene lookup returns CDR1 LGHDT and CDR2 YNNKEL (reference sequence). CDR3 coding DNA: TGTGCCAGCAGCCAAGCCGGGAGAGGGGATACGCAGTATTTT. Its translation: CASSQAGRGDTQYF.

V gene TRBV13 combines with J gene TRBJ1-3; 8 nucleotides line up with TRBD1. The CDR3 loop spans 14 amino acids. Germline-derived CDR1 and CDR2 are PRHDT and FYEKMQ (reference sequence). Trimming at V came to 5 bases and at J to 3 bases, leaving 3 bases not matched to a gene. DNA of the CDR3: TGTGCCAGCAGCCAAACAGGGGGTGGAAACACCATATATTTT. It encodes CASSQTGGGNTIYF. Complete variable domain (other parts from reference TRBV13 and TRBJ1-3): AAGVIQSPRHLIKEKRETATLKCYPIPRHDTVYWYQQGPGQDPQFLISFYEKMQSDKGSIPDRFSAQQFSDYHSELNMSSLELGDSALYFCASSQTGGGNTIYFGEGSWLTVV.

V gene TRBV6-5 combines with J gene TRBJ1-1, with 8 nucleotides matching TRBD1. Losses at the gene ends were 0 bases for V and 4 bases for J; bases not matched to a gene: 4. This CDR3 contains 15 residues. CDR1 MNHEY and CDR2 SVGAGI come from the germline V gene. The CDR3 DNA reads as TGTGCCAGCAGTTACTCGGACAGGGTGGCCACTGAAGCTTTCTTT. It translates to CASSYSDRVATEAFF.

The chain carries TRBV9 and TRBJ1-1; 10 nucleotides line up with TRBD1. V was clipped by 2 bases and J by 3 bases; unmatched bases: 10. CDR1 is SGDLS and CDR2 is YYNGEE in the germline V gene. This CDR3 contains 17 residues. The CDR3 spells CASSVAPPGTGDTEAFF. In DNA, the CDR3 is TGTGCCAGCAGCGTCGCACCGCCCGGGACAGGGGACACTGAAGCTTTCTTT.

The chain is built from TRBV9 and TRBJ2-1, with TRBD2 matching over 15 bases. This CDR3 region has 18 residues. Germline V CDR1 and CDR2: SGDLS, YYNGEE. Trimming took 0 bases from V and 2 from J; bases not matched to a gene: 3. The CDR3 is CASSVGGLAGGAYNEQFF. DNA for the CDR3: TGTGCCAGCAGCGTAGGCGGACTAGCGGGAGGGGCCTACAATGAGCAGTTCTTC.

This clone has only one observation. This chain joins TRBV10-3 and TRBJ1-2, with a weak D call TRBD1 (6 bases). The germline V gene encodes CDR1 ENHRY and CDR2 SYGVKD. Trimming pared 9 bases from V and 1 base from J, leaving 12 bases between. CDR3 length: 13 residues. CDR3 bases: TGTGCCATAGAGGGGGGGGTTAACTATGGCTACACCTTC. The encoded protein is CAIEGGVNYGYTF.

This CDR3 is CAWSPIGGTQYF. As DNA, the CDR3 is TGTGCCTGGAGCCCCATCGGGGGGACCCAGTACTTC. The rearrangement joins TRBV30 to TRBJ2-5, with D possibly matching TRBD2 (6 bases). Trimming took 3 bases from V and 7 from J, leaving 12 bases between them. The CDR3 is 12 amino acids. Per the germline V gene, CDR1 is GTSNPN and CDR2 is SVGIG (reference sequence).

This chain connects TRBV6-5 to TRBJ2-7, with D possibly matching TRBD2 (6 bases). The germline V gene encodes CDR1 MNHEY and CDR2 SVGAGI. Trimming took off 7 bases at V and 2 bases at J, with 9 bases between the two ends. This CDR3 contains 12 residues. The CDR3 protein is CASKAGPYEQYF. The CDR3 DNA follows: TGTGCCAGCAAGGCGGGGCCCTACGAGCAGTACTTC.

The chain has TRBV15 and TRBJ2-7; 11 nucleotides line up with TRBD1. The trim removed 5 bases at V and 3 bases at J, leaving 6 bases unmatched. CDR3 size: 15 residues. CDR1 is LNHNV, CDR2 YYDKDF, per germline (reference sequence). CDR3 nucleotides: TGTGCCACCAGCGAGGGACAGGGGGAGTACTACGAGCAGTACTTC. It is translated as CATSEGQGEYYEQYF.

The chain has TRBV25-1 and TRBJ1-6; possibly TRBD1 for D (5 bases). This CDR3 has 15 amino acids. With 6 bases removed from V and 8 bases from J, the gap between germline ends came to 17 bases. CDR1 MGHDK and CDR2 SYGVNS come from the germline V gene. The CDR3, as DNA: TGTGCCAGCAGCCTTTCCGACAGCCCCGATTCACCCCTCCACTTT. Its translation: CASSLSDSPDSPLHF.

The chain joins TRBV30 to TRBJ2-1; 9 bases align to TRBD2. Unmatched junction bases numbered 5, after V lost 0 bases and J lost 5 bases. The CDR3 sequence is 15 residues long. CDR1 and CDR2 (germline): GTSNPN, SVGIG (reference sequence). CDR3 in DNA: TGTGCCTGGAGTGTAGAGACTAGCGGTAACAATGAGCAGTTCTTC. Residues: CAWSVETSGNNEQFF.

The chain is built from TRBV6-5 and TRBJ2-7, with TRBD2 identical over 7 bases. CDR1 is MNHEY, CDR2 SVGAGI, per germline. V trimming: 6 bases; J trimming: 5 bases; junction bases outside the gene matches: 4. CDR3 length: 12 residues. Written as DNA, the CDR3 is TGTGCCAGCAGAGGAGGGACTAACGAGCAGTACTTC. This codes for CASRGGTNEQYF.

CDR3 residues: CASTLDLIYEQFF. CDR3 coding DNA: TGTGCCAGCACCCTAGACCTAATCTATGAGCAGTTCTTC. The chain employs TRBV12-3 or TRBV12-4 and TRBJ2-1; no clear D gene. V was trimmed by 7 bases and J by 8 bases, leaving 15 bases between them. The CDR3 covers 13 residues.